The subject of this entry is one TCR beta chain. Its antigen is undetermined. Germline lookup yields CDR1 SNHLY and CDR2 FYNNEI. There are 14 residues in the CDR3. V was trimmed by 4 bases and J by 2 bases, leaving 11 bases between them. This record comes from a study of shared clonotypes between healthy human individuals. Findings of the study overall: Measured sharing among donors was expected to vary with sequencing depth. Generation probabilities were higher for clonotypes shared across all four sorted-subset donors than for unshared ones.

The data were produced by immunoSEQ multiplex PCR, yet TCRdb's version contains in-frame clones alone and is incomplete. The sample lists approximately 710,000 clones, around 91% occurring once. Sample: memory CD8+ T cells from PBMCs. Documented subset: CD45RO+ cells pooled with CCR7-negative TemRA cells. The chain is built from TRBV2 and TRBJ2-5; D possibly uses TRBD1 or TRBD2 (5 bases each). The receptor was derived from a man between 18 and 29 years old in good health. Some clones in this sample may be carry-over from other donors' samples. CDR3 in amino acids: CASSGGTYQETQYF. For the CDR3, the DNA is TGTGCCAGCAGTGGAGGGACCTATCAAGAGACCCAGTACTTC.